This T cell receptor beta chain was sequenced during a study of cytomegalovirus exposure and HLA in healthy donors. On the study more broadly: A data release that came early held roughly 85 million unique TCRs from HLA-typed donors.

Study findings and constraints: TCR beta chains associated with HLA were, in a later analysis, more clonally expanded than equally common others.

This clone was counted only a few times. Its cognate antigen is unknown. Primers: 60 Vbeta forward and 13 Jbeta reverse. Sequenced by immunoSEQ multiplex PCR; TCRdb stores in-frame clones only, minus some. The profile covers under 150,000 clones, with approximately 68% appearing a single time and about 1.5% taken by the ten largest. This TCR came from a man in his thirties or forties in good health and CMV-seropositive. Material: PBMCs.

The CDR3 DNA reads as TGCGCCAGCAGCTTAAGAAGAACTAGCACAGATACGCAGTATTTT. Amino acids: CASSLRRTSTDTQYF. This chain joins TRBV5-1 and TRBJ2-3; D is ambiguous. With 2 bases removed from V and 0 bases from J, the gap between germline ends came to 10 bases. This CDR3 contains 15 residues. The germline gives CDR1 SGHRS, CDR2 YFSETQ.